One sample yielded the 25 T cell receptor beta chains listed below, sequenced in a study of OX40 agonist ivuxolimab in advanced cancers. Produced via immunoSEQ multiplex PCR; TCRdb's table is partial and in-frame only. The sample has fewer than 30,000 clones; roughly 80% are singletons. The sample in question was CD4+ or CD8+ T cells sorted from blood, obtained in a trial of the OX40 agonist ivuxolimab. These receptors came from an adult with an advanced solid tumor such as melanoma, head and neck, liver or kidney cancer.

This chain connects TRBV5-6 to TRBJ2-1; D call uncertain. In germline, CDR1 is SGHDT, CDR2 YYEEEE. Trimming took off 2 bases at V and 7 bases at J, with 10 bases between the two ends. This CDR3 has 13 residues. CDR3 nucleotide sequence: TGTGCCAGCAGCTTTTCCCCGCCGAATGAGCAGTTCTTC. Amino acid sequence: CASSFSPPNEQFF. Complete variable domain (other parts from reference TRBV5-6 and TRBJ2-1): DAGVTQSPTHLIKTRGQQVTLRCSPKSGHDTVSWYQQALGQGPQFIFQYYEEEERQRGNFPDRFSGHQFPNYSSELNVNALLLGDSALYLCASSFSPPNEQFFGPGTRLTVL.

The chain employs TRBV9 and TRBJ2-6; D may be TRBD2 (6 bases). Germline CDR1 reads SGDLS; CDR2 reads YYNGEE. V was clipped by 0 bases and J by 0 bases, with 16 bases between them. The length of the CDR3 is 19 residues. The DNA for the CDR3 is TGTGCCAGCAGCGTAGTACGGGGGACCGAGGGCTCTGGGGCCAACGTCCTGACTTTC. Translation gives CASSVVRGTEGSGANVLTF.

This chain links TRBV6-5 with TRBJ1-5; D perhaps matches TRBD1 (6 bases). Germline values: CDR1 MNHEY, CDR2 SVGAGI. V was clipped by 10 bases and J by 4 bases, with 11 bases between them. There are 12 residues in the CDR3. The CDR3 loop is CATGQNNQPQHF. The CDR3 DNA follows: TGTGCCACCGGACAGAATAATCAGCCCCAGCATTTT.

The J gene is TRBJ2-3, the V gene TRBV5-4; tentative D call: TRBD2 (6 bases). The V and J ends lost 5 bases and 4 bases respectively, with 14 bases between them. The CDR3 extends over 14 amino acids. Per germline, CDR1 SGHNT and CDR2 YYREEE (reference sequence). DNA of the CDR3: TGTGCCAGCAGGACTAGTTGGGATCCAGATACGCAGTATTTT. Protein: CASRTSWDPDTQYF.

This rearrangement joins TRBV21-1 to TRBJ2-1; the table's D call, TRBD1, has no DNA check behind it. TRBV21-1 is annotated as a pseudogene. The CDR3 sequence is 16 residues long. The CDR3 loop is CASSKEGQGPYNEQFF. CDR3 DNA: TGTGCCAGCAGCAAAGAGGGACAGGGCCCCTACAATGAGCAGTTCTTC.

This clone was counted a single time. The gene calls are TRBV29-1 and TRBJ1-1; D uncertain. The CDR3 covers 18 residues. Trimming took off 2 bases at V and 7 bases at J, with 29 bases between the two ends. Germline CDR1 is SQVTM and CDR2 is ANQGSEA. CDR3 in DNA: TGCAGCGTTGAACTGATTGGTCGCGGCCCCGTCTTAGGGAGTGAAGCTTTCTTT. Protein product: CSVELIGRGPVLGSEAFF.

This rearrangement joins TRBV10-1 to TRBJ2-3, with 10 bases matching TRBD2. Germline CDR1 is WNHNN and CDR2 is SYGVQD (reference sequence). The ends lost 3 bases at V and 5 bases at J; junction bases unmatched: 2. The CDR3 has 14 residues. This chain's CDR3 is CASSEAGGVDTQYF. CDR3 in DNA: TGCGCCAGCAGTGAAGCGGGAGGGGTAGATACGCAGTATTTT.

This sequence joins TRBV7-9 and TRBJ2-7; 10 bases map to TRBD2. Germline CDR1 and CDR2: SEHNR and FQNEAQ (reference sequence). V was clipped by 4 bases and J by 0 bases; unmatched bases: 9. This CDR3 has 17 residues. CDR3 amino acids: CASSSSSGGLYSYEQYF. CDR3 coding DNA: TGTGCCAGCAGCTCATCTAGCGGGGGCTTATACTCCTACGAGCAGTACTTC.

The chain joins TRBV5-6 to TRBJ2-3; D possibly corresponds to TRBD2 (5 bases). Germline CDR1 reads SGHDT; CDR2 reads YYEEEE. The CDR3 loop spans 15 amino acids. Trimming pared 4 bases from V and 1 base from J, leaving 13 bases between. The CDR3 region is CASSVLVWGTDTQYF. CDR3 bases: TGTGCCAGCAGCGTACTAGTTTGGGGCACAGATACGCAGTATTTT.

The V call is TRBV27, the J call TRBJ1-2; 10 nucleotides match TRBD1. The length of the CDR3 is 16 residues. Germline V gene sequence: CDR1 MNHEY, CDR2 SMNVEV (reference sequence). V lost 5 bases to trimming and J lost 5 bases; unmatched junction nucleotides: 11. The CDR3 nucleotides read TGTGCCAGCAGTCCGCTGGGACAGGGGATTTCATATGGCTACACCTTC. This translates into CASSPLGQGISYGYTF.

V usage is TRBV11-1 and J usage is TRBJ1-6; 9 bases are a match to TRBD1. The germline V gene has CDR1 SGHAT and CDR2 FQDESV (reference sequence). Trimming removed 3 bases from V and 10 bases from J; junction bases left unmatched: 4. The CDR3 runs 14 residues. CDR3 coding DNA: TGTGCCAGCAGCTTTGGACAGGGGATCTCACCCCTCCACTTT. Amino acid sequence: CASSFGQGISPLHF.

There are a few counts of this clone. The V and J genes are TRBV6-5 and TRBJ2-1; the match to TRBD1 covers 7 bases. The junction had 9 bases not matched to a gene; V was cut back by 5 bases and J by 8 bases. Germline CDR1 MNHEY, CDR2 SVGAGI. The CDR3 loop spans 14 amino acids. In nucleotides, the CDR3 is TGTGCCAGCAGTATCGCCGGGACAGTTGATGAGCAGTTCTTC. As protein: CASSIAGTVDEQFF.

In its sample, this clone was seen a few times. The chain recombines TRBV4-1 with TRBJ1-1; 7 bases line up with TRBD1. Germline CDR1 MGHRA, CDR2 YSYEKL. Germline trimming cut 2 bases from V and 0 bases from J; bases unmatched to any gene: 0. CDR3 length: 14 amino acids. This chain's CDR3 is CASSQTGVNTEAFF. In DNA form, the CDR3 reads TGCGCCAGCAGCCAAACAGGGGTGAACACTGAAGCTTTCTTT.

This rearrangement joins TRBV28 to TRBJ1-4, with D uncertain. The CDR3 length is 16 residues. Trimming left V 8 bases short and J 3 bases short, with 19 bases between. From germline, CDR1 is MDHEN and CDR2 SYDVKM. The CDR3 here is CASVGSGSGANEKLFF. CDR3 bases: TGTGCCAGCGTGGGGTCGGGTTCCGGTGCTAATGAAAAACTGTTTTTT.

The CDR3 region is CASSPFSLSYEQYF. CDR3 sequence (DNA): TGTGCCAGCAGCCCGTTCTCACTCTCCTACGAGCAGTACTTC. The chain has TRBV9 and TRBJ2-5; D is unresolved. The J call may be incorrect, as the DNA end agrees better with TRBJ2-7. In germline, CDR1 is SGDLS, CDR2 YYNGEE. There are 14 residues in the CDR3.

This chain connects TRBV19 to TRBJ2-7; D might be TRBD1 (6 bases). The CDR3 length is 14 residues. V lost 4 bases and J 5 bases, leaving 15 bases between the germline ends. Germline loops: CDR1 LNHDA, CDR2 SQIVND (reference sequence). CDR3: CASSTQGEVDEQYF. The CDR3 DNA reads TGTGCCAGTAGTACACAGGGAGAAGTCGACGAGCAGTACTTC.

The J gene is TRBJ1-2, the V gene TRBV11-3; D is possibly TRBD1 (5 bases). Germline V gene sequence: CDR1 SGHNT, CDR2 YENEEA. V was cut by 5 bases and J by 3 bases, with 13 bases left in between. The CDR3 is 14 amino acids. The CDR3 region is CASSPLGDDYGYTF. The CDR3 DNA sequence: TGTGCCAGCAGCCCCCTGGGGGACGACTATGGCTACACCTTC.

The chain employs TRBV27 and TRBJ1-2, with TRBD1 matching over 7 bases. The CDR3 is 14 amino acids. Germline V gene data show CDR1 as MNHEY and CDR2 as SMNVEV (reference sequence). The junction had 6 bases not matched to a gene; V was cut back by 3 bases and J by 5 bases. The CDR3 nucleotides are TGTGCCAGCAGTTTCGTCCAGGGGGGGTATGGCTACACCTTC. It encodes CASSFVQGGYGYTF.

The chain combines TRBV10-2 with TRBJ1-2; D is unclear. V lost 3 bases to trimming and J lost 6 bases, with 17 bases between them. CDR3 length equals 15 residues. Germline V gene lookup returns CDR1 WSHSY and CDR2 SAAADI. The CDR3 sequence: CASSDNRNRADGYTF. In nucleotides, the CDR3 is TGCGCCAGCAGTGACAATCGGAACAGAGCTGATGGCTACACCTTC.

The chain uses TRBV27 and TRBJ1-2, with 7 positions matching TRBD1. This CDR3 has 14 residues. Germline V CDR1 and CDR2: MNHEY, SMNVEV (reference sequence). Losses at the gene ends were 3 bases for V and 0 bases for J; bases not matched to a gene: 1. The CDR3 is CASSLGQPNYGYTF. In DNA, the CDR3 is TGTGCCAGCAGTTTGGGACAGCCTAACTATGGCTACACCTTC.

The CDR3: CASSRLGGRDTQYF. As DNA, the CDR3 is TGTGCCAGCAGCCGCTTAGGGGGAAGAGATACGCAGTATTTT. This chain links TRBV7-3 with TRBJ2-3, with D tentatively TRBD1 (6 bases). Trimming stripped 5 bases from V and 5 bases from J, with 14 bases between. CDR3 size: 14 residues. Germline assignment: CDR1 SGHTA and CDR2 FQGTGA.

The chain recombines TRBV19 with TRBJ2-1; D could derive from TRBD1 or TRBD2 (5 bases each). V lost 4 bases and J 2 bases, leaving 15 bases between the germline ends. This CDR3 is 16 amino acids long. Germline V gene data show CDR1 as LNHDA and CDR2 as SQIVND (reference sequence). The CDR3 bases are TGTGCCAGTAGTAAAGGGACCGACAGCACCTACAATGAGCAGTTCTTC. It yields the protein CASSKGTDSTYNEQFF.

This sequence joins TRBV7-8 and TRBJ2-1, with TRBD2 matching 13 bases. The CDR3 runs to 15 residues. The trim removed 3 bases at V and 10 bases at J, leaving 6 bases unmatched. CDR1 is SGHVS and CDR2 is FQNEAQ in the germline V gene. The CDR3 loop reads CASSFGLAGVLEQFF. DNA of the CDR3: TGTGCCAGCAGCTTCGGACTAGCGGGAGTTCTCGAGCAGTTCTTC.

The gene calls are TRBV30 and TRBJ2-7; unclear D gene. The CDR3 totals 11 residues. Germline V gene data show CDR1 as GTSNPN and CDR2 as SVGIG (reference sequence). Deletions cut 5 bases from V and 5 bases from J, with 10 bases between. Here the CDR3 DNA reads TGTGCCTGGGGCCCAGACGACGAGCAGTACTTC. Its protein product is CAWGPDDEQYF. The full variable domain, completed using reference TRBV30 and TRBJ2-7, is SQTIHQWPATLVQPVGSPLSLECTVEGTSNPNLYWYRQAAGRGLQLLFYSVGIGQISSEVPQNLSASRPQDRQFILSSKKLLLSDSGFYLCAWGPDDEQYFGPGTRLTVT.

The chain couples TRBV9 to TRBJ2-7; TRBD1 is a possible D gene (6 bases). The germline V gene has CDR1 SGDLS and CDR2 YYNGEE. V lost 4 bases, J lost 13 bases, and 18 bases lay in between. The CDR3 contains 12 residues. The CDR3 reads CASSTTGVELYF. CDR3 nucleotides: TGTGCCAGCAGCACGACAGGAGTCGAACTTTACTTC.